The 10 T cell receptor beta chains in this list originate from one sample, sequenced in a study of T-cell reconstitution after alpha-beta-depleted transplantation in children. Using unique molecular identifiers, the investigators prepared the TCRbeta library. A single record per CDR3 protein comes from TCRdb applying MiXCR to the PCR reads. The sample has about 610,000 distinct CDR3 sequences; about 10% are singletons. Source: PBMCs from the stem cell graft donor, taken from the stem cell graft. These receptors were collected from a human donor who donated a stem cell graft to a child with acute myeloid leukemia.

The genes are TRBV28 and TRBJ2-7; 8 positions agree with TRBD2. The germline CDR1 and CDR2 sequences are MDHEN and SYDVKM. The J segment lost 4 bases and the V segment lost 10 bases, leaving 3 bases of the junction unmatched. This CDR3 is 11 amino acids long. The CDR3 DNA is TGTGCCACCACTAGCGGTTACGAGCAGTACTTC. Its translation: CATTSGYEQYF.

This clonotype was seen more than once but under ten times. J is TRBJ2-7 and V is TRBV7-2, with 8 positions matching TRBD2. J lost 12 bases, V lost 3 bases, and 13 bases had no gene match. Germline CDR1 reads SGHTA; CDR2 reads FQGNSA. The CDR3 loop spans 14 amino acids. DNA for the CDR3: TGTGCCAGCAGCTTTGATCCAACTAGCGGAGGTCGGTACTTC. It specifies CASSFDPTSGGRYF.

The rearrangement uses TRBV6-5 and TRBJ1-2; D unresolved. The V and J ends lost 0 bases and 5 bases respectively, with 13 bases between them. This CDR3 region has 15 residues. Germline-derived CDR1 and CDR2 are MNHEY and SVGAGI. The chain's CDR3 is CASSYSGTDFYGYTF. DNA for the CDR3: TGTGCCAGCAGTTACTCGGGAACGGATTTTTATGGCTACACCTTC.

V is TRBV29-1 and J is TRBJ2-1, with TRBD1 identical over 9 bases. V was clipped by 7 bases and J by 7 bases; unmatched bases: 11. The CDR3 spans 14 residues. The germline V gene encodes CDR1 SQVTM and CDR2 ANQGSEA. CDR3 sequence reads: CSATTGGFGNEQFF. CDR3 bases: TGCAGCGCAACAACAGGGGGCTTTGGGAATGAGCAGTTCTTC.

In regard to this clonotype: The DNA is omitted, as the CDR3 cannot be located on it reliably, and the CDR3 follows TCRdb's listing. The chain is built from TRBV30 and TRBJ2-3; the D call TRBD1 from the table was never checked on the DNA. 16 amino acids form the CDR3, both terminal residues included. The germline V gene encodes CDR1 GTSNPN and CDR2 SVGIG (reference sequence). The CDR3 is CAWSFGSGTVGDTQYF.

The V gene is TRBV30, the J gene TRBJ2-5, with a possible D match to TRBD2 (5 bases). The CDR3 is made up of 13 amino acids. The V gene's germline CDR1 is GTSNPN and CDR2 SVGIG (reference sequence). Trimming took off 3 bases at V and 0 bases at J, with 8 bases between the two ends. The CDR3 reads CAWRGDHQETQYF. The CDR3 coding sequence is TGTGCCTGGAGGGGAGACCACCAAGAGACCCAGTACTTC.

The CDR3 nucleotides are TGCAGCGCCCAGGGGTCGGGCACTGAAGCTTTCTTT. It translates to CSAQGSGTEAFF. The J gene is TRBJ1-1, the V gene TRBV29-1; weak D call: TRBD1 (6 bases). V lost 7 bases and J lost 4, with 13 bases in between. This CDR3 contains 12 residues. CDR1 is SQVTM and CDR2 is ANQGSEA in the germline V gene.

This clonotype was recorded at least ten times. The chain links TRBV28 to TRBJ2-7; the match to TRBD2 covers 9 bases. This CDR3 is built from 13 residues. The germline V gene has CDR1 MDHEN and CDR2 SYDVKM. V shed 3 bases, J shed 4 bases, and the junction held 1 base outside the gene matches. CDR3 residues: CASSFSGSYEQYF. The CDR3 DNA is TGTGCCAGCAGTTTTAGCGGGAGTTACGAGCAGTACTTC. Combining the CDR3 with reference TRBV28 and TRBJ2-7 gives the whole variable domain DVKVTQSSRYLVKRTGEKVFLECVQDMDHENMFWYRQDPGLGLRLIYFSYDVKMKEKGDIPEGYSVSREKKERFSLILESASTNQTSMYLCASSFSGSYEQYFGPGTRLTVT.

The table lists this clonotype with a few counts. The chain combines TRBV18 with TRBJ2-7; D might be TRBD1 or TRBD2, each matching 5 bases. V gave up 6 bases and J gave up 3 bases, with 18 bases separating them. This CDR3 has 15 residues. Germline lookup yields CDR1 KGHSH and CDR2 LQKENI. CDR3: CASSQVPGPHYEQYF. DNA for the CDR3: TGTGCCAGCTCGCAGGTTCCGGGACCCCACTACGAGCAGTACTTC. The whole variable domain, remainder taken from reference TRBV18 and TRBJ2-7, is NAGVMQNPRHLVRRRGQEARLRCSPMKGHSHVYWYRQLPEEGLKFMVYLQKENIIDESGMPKERFSAEFPKEGPSILRIQQVVRGDSAAYFCASSQVPGPHYEQYFGPGTRLTVT.

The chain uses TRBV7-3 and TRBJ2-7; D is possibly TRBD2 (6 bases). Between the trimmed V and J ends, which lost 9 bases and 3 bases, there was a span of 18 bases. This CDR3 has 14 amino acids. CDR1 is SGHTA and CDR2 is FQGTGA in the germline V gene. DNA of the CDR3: TGTGCCAGGTACTCGGGAGCGCAGATCTACGAGCAGTACTTC. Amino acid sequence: CARYSGAQIYEQYF.